Shown below are 17 T cell receptor beta chains from a single sample sequenced in a study of T cell repertoires in cytomegalovirus infection (dated by TCRdb to between 2019 and 2020). The sequencer listed for this sample is Illumina HiSeq 1500. TCRdb applied fastp at Q25 and MiXCR to the public reads, then kept only in-frame beta chains. Here each entry gathers all rows of one CDR3 protein and keeps the most common genes and DNA. The sample contains around 210,000 distinct CDR3 sequences, 6.5% of them found a single time. The leading ten clones occupy 5.5% to 8% of the sample. Sequencing was performed on PBMCs. Receptor source: a human donor in good health (CMV status not recorded). Some clones in this sample may be carry-over from other donors' samples.

This clonotype was counted ten times or more. The chain is built from TRBV10-3 and TRBJ1-1; the match to TRBD1 covers 7 bases. V was clipped by 5 bases and J by 4 bases; unmatched bases: 16. Germline loops: CDR1 ENHRY, CDR2 SYGVKD. The length of the CDR3 is 17 residues. CDR3 sequence (DNA): TGTGCCATCAGTTCCCTGACAGGGCGGGGGGGAATCACTGAAGCTTTCTTT. Translating it yields CAISSLTGRGGITEAFF.

This clonotype was counted at least ten times. J is TRBJ2-7 and V is TRBV5-6; tentatively, D is TRBD2 (6 bases). The CDR3 covers 15 residues. Germline V gives CDR1 SGHDT, CDR2 YYEEEE. With 0 bases removed from V and 1 base from J, the gap between germline ends came to 11 bases. CDR3 DNA: TGTGCCAGCAGCTTGGGTTCCGGGAGATCCTACGAGCAGTACTTC. Its translation: CASSLGSGRSYEQYF.

This clonotype showed up many times. The rearrangement joins TRBV7-2 to TRBJ1-5; 7 nucleotides agree with TRBD1. The V gene's germline CDR1 is SGHTA and CDR2 FQGNSA. The CDR3 has 14 amino acids. V shed 6 bases, J shed 1 base, and the junction held 3 bases outside the gene matches. CDR3 bases: TGTGCCAGCAGACAGGGGATAAGCAATCAGCCCCAGCATTTT. Protein product: CASRQGISNQPQHF.

This clonotype was counted at least ten times. The V and J genes are TRBV7-2 and TRBJ2-5; D not resolved. Germline CDR1 and CDR2: SGHTA and FQGNSA. V dropped 5 bases and J dropped 5 bases, with 9 bases sitting between them. The CDR3 has 12 amino acids. CDR3 nucleotide sequence: TGTGCCAGCAGCCCTGGATGGGAGACCCAGTACTTC. It translates to CASSPGWETQYF.

Ten or more counts support this clonotype. This chain links TRBV7-2 with TRBJ1-6; 12 bases are shared with TRBD1. CDR3 length: 15 amino acids. J gave up 8 bases and V 9 bases, and 8 bases lay outside the gene matches. Germline loops: CDR1 SGHTA, CDR2 FQGNSA. Here the CDR3 reads CASRGTGGVHSPLHF. CDR3 coding DNA: TGTGCCAGTAGAGGGACAGGGGGCGTTCATTCACCCCTCCACTTT.

This clonotype was counted between two and nine times. V gene TRBV30 combines with J gene TRBJ2-3, with D possibly called TRBD1 or TRBD2 (6 bases each). CDR1 is GTSNPN, CDR2 SVGIG, per germline (reference sequence). Trimming took off 4 bases at V and 6 bases at J, with 17 bases between the two ends. CDR3 size: 14 residues. The CDR3 DNA reads TGTGCCTGGAATTCCGGGGGCCAAAGGGATACGCAGTATTTT. Its protein product is CAWNSGGQRDTQYF.

This clonotype was seen ten or more times. The genes are TRBV5-4 and TRBJ2-6; 9 nucleotides align to TRBD1. V lost 4 bases and J lost 7; bases outside the gene matches: 6. The CDR3 is 15 amino acids. The V gene's germline CDR1 is SGHNT and CDR2 YYREEE (reference sequence). DNA for the CDR3: TGTGCCAGCAGCCCCGGGACAGGGAACGCCAACGTCCTGACTTTC. Translation: CASSPGTGNANVLTF. The full variable domain, its missing parts supplied by reference TRBV5-4 and TRBJ2-6, is ETGVTQSPTHLIKTRGQQVTLRCSSQSGHNTVSWYQQALGQGPQFIFQYYREEENGRGNFPPRFSGLQFPNYSSELNVNALELDDSALYLCASSPGTGNANVLTFGAGSRLTVL.

About this clonotype itself: A read error may explain this, as a much larger clone is one base away. The V gene is TRBV2, the J gene TRBJ2-3; TRBD2 is a possible D gene (6 bases). V was pared by 5 bases and J by 2 bases, with 20 bases between. There are 17 residues in the CDR3. Germline V gene sequence: CDR1 SNHLY, CDR2 FYNNEI. Written as DNA, the CDR3 is TGTGCCAGCAGTCGTCTAGGGGACTTTACGGACACAGATACGCAGTATTTT. Translation gives CASSRLGDFTDTDTQYF.

This clonotype was observed many times. The chain carries TRBV6-2 or TRBV6-3 and TRBJ2-3, with D uncertain. The CDR3 extends over 14 amino acids. Germline V lookup: CDR1 MNHEY, CDR2 SVGEGT. V was shortened by 6 bases and J by 6 bases, with 16 bases between the two germline ends. CDR3 residues: CASRPGVAADTQYF. The CDR3 nucleotides are TGTGCCAGCAGACCCGGAGTGGCAGCGGATACGCAGTATTTT.

This clonotype was seen at least ten times. The chain employs TRBV7-2 and TRBJ2-7; TRBD2 agrees at 9 bases. The ends lost 5 bases at V and 7 bases at J; junction bases unmatched: 12. This CDR3 is 15 amino acids long. Germline CDR1 is SGHTA and CDR2 is FQGNSA. For the CDR3, the DNA is TGTGCCAGCAGCACCCCGGGCGGGGGGGCAGGGGAGCAGTACTTC. Translation: CASSTPGGGAGEQYF.

This clonotype was detected many times. The CDR3 sequence: CASSTYPGGLYNEQFF. In nucleotides, the CDR3 is TGTGCCAGTAGTACCTATCCGGGGGGCCTTTACAATGAGCAGTTCTTC. The chain recombines TRBV19 with TRBJ2-1; tentatively, D is TRBD2 (7 bases). V lost 4 bases to trimming and J lost 4 bases, with 17 bases between them. Looked up from germline, CDR1 is LNHDA and CDR2 is SQIVND (reference sequence). The CDR3 sequence is 16 residues long.

Many counts were recorded for this clonotype. This rearrangement joins TRBV6-2 or TRBV6-3 to TRBJ2-1; D is undetermined. The CDR3 is made up of 13 amino acids. V shed 6 bases and J shed 8 bases, with 14 bases lying between them. Germline V gene data show CDR1 as MNHEY and CDR2 as SVGEGT. The CDR3 is CASRSGVRDEQFF. The CDR3 DNA sequence: TGTGCCAGCAGGTCGGGCGTAAGGGATGAGCAGTTCTTC.

This clonotype was recorded many times. The chain couples TRBV7-3 to TRBJ2-5; maybe TRBD1 (6 bases). This CDR3 comprises 15 residues. Germline V gene lookup returns CDR1 SGHTA and CDR2 FQGTGA. V was clipped by 2 bases and J by 5 bases, with 15 bases between them. The CDR3 coding sequence is TGTGCCAGCAGCTTAGCACAGGGAGAATGGGAGACCCAGTACTTC. Its protein is CASSLAQGEWETQYF.

DNA of the CDR3: TGTGCCAGCAGCTTAGTAGGCGGGGGTAACACAGATACGCAGTATTTT. It codes for CASSLVGGGNTDTQYF. The genes are TRBV7-2 and TRBJ2-3, with TRBD2 matching 7 bases. V lost 1 base and J lost 2; bases outside the gene matches: 6. CDR1 and CDR2 (germline): SGHTA, FQGNSA. The CDR3 runs to 16 residues.

This clonotype has just a few counts. The chain has TRBV2 and TRBJ2-1; D gene unclear. The CDR3 loop spans 14 amino acids. The V end lost 6 bases, the J end lost 10 bases, and 19 bases lay between the germline ends. In germline, CDR1 is SNHLY, CDR2 FYNNEI. The CDR3 DNA reads as TGTGCCAGCAGCGACGGGTCCACCTACGGAGAGCAGTTCTTC. This sequence encodes CASSDGSTYGEQFF. Drawing the rest from reference TRBV2 and TRBJ2-1, the complete variable domain is EPEVTQTPSHQVTQMGQEVILRCVPISNHLYFYWYRQILGQKVEFLVSFYNNEISEKSEIFDDQFSVERPDGSNFTLKIRSTKLEDSAMYFCASSDGSTYGEQFFGPGTRLTVL.

This clonotype was recorded many times. The CDR3 is CASSVDPPSGGFGGELFF. The CDR3, as DNA: TGTGCCAGCAGCGTTGACCCCCCTAGCGGGGGGTTCGGCGGGGAGCTGTTTTTT. The chain joins TRBV7-3 to TRBJ2-2; TRBD2 matches 11 bases. Germline V lookup: CDR1 SGHTA, CDR2 FQGTGA. The CDR3 consists of 18 residues. J was trimmed by 7 bases and V by 5 bases; bases with no gene match: 15.

This clonotype appeared many times. The chain couples TRBV7-3 to TRBJ2-5; D is possibly TRBD1 (8 bases). Trimming took off 5 bases at V and 5 bases at J, with 18 bases between the two ends. Germline values: CDR1 SGHTA, CDR2 FQGTGA. CDR3 length: 15 residues. The CDR3 protein is CASSRWTGRGETQYF. The CDR3 region has the DNA TGTGCCAGCAGCCGATGGACAGGGCGGGGGGAGACCCAGTACTTC.